This entry describes one TCR beta chain. Its target is unknown. The V end lost 6 bases, the J end lost 0 bases, and 6 bases lay between the germline ends. Germline loops: CDR1 SGHVS, CDR2 FQNEAQ. This CDR3 contains 14 residues. The entry originates in a study of cytomegalovirus exposure and HLA in healthy donors. Background on the study: The study's early data release held approximately 91 million unique TCRs from HLA-typed donors. Of over 350 genotyped donors, 81% grouped in the Caucasian-associated ancestry cluster. The study's findings and limits: After further analysis at a later stage, 16,951 TCR beta sequences were associated with HLA alleles at 0.05 false discovery rate.

The primer mix had 60 Vbeta and 13 Jbeta primers. Produced via immunoSEQ multiplex PCR; TCRdb's table is partial and in-frame only. The listing records about 70,000 clones. The receptor comes from a female donor in good health and CMV-seropositive. The chain has TRBV7-8 and TRBJ2-6; unclear D gene. The sample consisted of PBMCs. DNA of the CDR3: TGTGCCAGCAGACAATACTCTGGGGCCAACGTCCTGACTTTC. Its protein product is CASRQYSGANVLTF.